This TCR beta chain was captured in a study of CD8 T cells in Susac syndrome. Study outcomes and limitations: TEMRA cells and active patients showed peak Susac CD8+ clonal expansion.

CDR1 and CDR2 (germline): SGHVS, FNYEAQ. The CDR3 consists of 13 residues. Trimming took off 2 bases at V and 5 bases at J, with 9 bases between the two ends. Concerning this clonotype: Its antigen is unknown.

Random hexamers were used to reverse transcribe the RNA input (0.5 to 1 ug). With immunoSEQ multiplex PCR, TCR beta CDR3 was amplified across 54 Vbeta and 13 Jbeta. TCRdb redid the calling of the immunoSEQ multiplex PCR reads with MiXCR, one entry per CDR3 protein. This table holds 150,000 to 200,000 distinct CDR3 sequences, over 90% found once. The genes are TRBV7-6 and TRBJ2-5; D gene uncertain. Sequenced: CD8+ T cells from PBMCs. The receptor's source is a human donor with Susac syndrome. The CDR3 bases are TGTGCCAGCAGCTTAAGGGTTTGGGAGACCCAGTACTTC. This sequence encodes CASSLRVWETQYF.